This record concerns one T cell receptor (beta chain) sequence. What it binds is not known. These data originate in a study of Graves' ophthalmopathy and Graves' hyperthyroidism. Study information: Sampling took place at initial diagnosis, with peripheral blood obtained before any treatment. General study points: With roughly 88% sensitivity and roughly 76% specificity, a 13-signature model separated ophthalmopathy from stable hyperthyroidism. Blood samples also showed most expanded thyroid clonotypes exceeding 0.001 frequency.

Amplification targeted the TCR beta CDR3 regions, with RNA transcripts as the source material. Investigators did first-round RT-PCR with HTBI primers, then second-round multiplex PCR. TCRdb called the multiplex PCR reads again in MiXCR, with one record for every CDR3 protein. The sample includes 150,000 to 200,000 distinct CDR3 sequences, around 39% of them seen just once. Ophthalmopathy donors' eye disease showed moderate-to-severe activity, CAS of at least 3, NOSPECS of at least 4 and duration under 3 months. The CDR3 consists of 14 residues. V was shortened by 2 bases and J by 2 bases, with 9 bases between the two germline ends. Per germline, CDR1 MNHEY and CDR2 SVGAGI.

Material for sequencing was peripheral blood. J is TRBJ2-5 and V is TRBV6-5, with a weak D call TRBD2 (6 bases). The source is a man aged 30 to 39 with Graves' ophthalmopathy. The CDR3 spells CASSYRGGQETQYF. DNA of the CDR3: TGTGCCAGCAGTTACAGGGGAGGACAAGAGACCCAGTACTTC.